These 18 T cell receptor beta chains originate from one sample sequenced in a study of CD8+CD57+ T cells in acquired aplastic anemia. Researchers used genomic DNA as the template to profile TCR beta VDJ and CDR3. TCRdb re-analysed the reads in MiXCR, keeping a single row per CDR3 protein. The sample shows about 130,000 distinct CDR3 sequences, more than 40% of them seen only once. The material sequenced was sorted CD4+, CD8+, or CD8+CD57+ T cells (not recorded which) from PBMCs. The receptors come from a human donor in good health, serving as a control.

The V gene is TRBV7-9, the J gene TRBJ2-7; D not certain. The CDR3 extends over 14 amino acids. CDR1 is SEHNR, CDR2 FQNEAQ, per germline (reference sequence). V was trimmed by 4 bases and J by 1 base, leaving 11 bases between them. The CDR3 DNA is TGTGCCAGCAGCTCCACTCCAATATCCTACGAGCAGTACTTC. Translated, it gives CASSSTPISYEQYF.

The rearrangement joins TRBV25-1 to TRBJ1-1; TRBD1 is a possible D gene (5 bases). CDR3 length equals 12 residues. V was cut by 6 bases and J by 3 bases, with 8 bases left in between. CDR1 MGHDK and CDR2 SYGVNS come from the germline V gene. CDR3 bases: TGTGCCAGCAGACGGGGGTACACTGAAGCTTTCTTT. It yields the protein CASRRGYTEAFF.

V usage is TRBV2 and J usage is TRBJ2-5; 12 bases fit TRBD2. Per the germline V gene, CDR1 is SNHLY and CDR2 is FYNNEI. The CDR3 length is 14 residues. Trimming removed 6 bases from V and 5 bases from J; junction bases left unmatched: 4. This CDR3 is CASRNGLAGETQYF. CDR3 in DNA: TGTGCCAGCAGGAACGGACTAGCGGGGGAGACCCAGTACTTC.

The chain is built from TRBV2 and TRBJ2-1, with D maybe TRBD1 (6 bases). CDR1 SNHLY and CDR2 FYNNEI come from the germline V gene. V was trimmed by 6 bases and J by 3 bases, leaving 15 bases between them. This CDR3 comprises 15 residues. CDR3 sequence (DNA): TGTGCCAGCAGCCGGCAAGACAGGCTCTACAATGAGCAGTTCTTC. It yields the protein CASSRQDRLYNEQFF.

This clonotype was observed a few times. The chain links TRBV20-1 to TRBJ2-2, with TRBD2 as a possible D gene (5 bases). Germline CDR1 and CDR2: DFQATT and SNEGSKA (reference sequence). The V gene lost 0 bases and the J gene lost 5 bases, with 34 bases spanning the gap. The CDR3 has 22 amino acids. The CDR3 sequence: CSARDRLTGFHEAKGLTGELFF. The CDR3 DNA sequence: TGCAGTGCTAGAGATCGATTGACGGGGTTTCATGAGGCTAAGGGTCTGACCGGGGAGCTGTTTTTT.

About this clonotype: At one boundary the junction diverges from the germline segment, which might be a read error. The chain carries TRBV19 and TRBJ1-2; a possible D gene is TRBD1 (5 bases). The germline V gene has CDR1 LNHDA and CDR2 SQIVND (reference sequence). This CDR3 is built from 14 residues. CDR3 residues: CAGSGTGQGGGYTF. For the CDR3, the DNA is TGTGCCGGTAGTGGGACGGGGCAGGGTGGAGGCTACACCTTC.

In its sample, this clonotype was seen many times. Germline is not matched at one junction end, which may reflect a read error. CDR3 sequence reads: CASSQDRTGAKAFLITF. The CDR3 DNA reads as TGCGCCAGCAGCCAAGATCGGACAGGGGCGAAAGCCTTCCTAATCACTTTC. This chain uses TRBV4-3 with TRBJ2-7; 9 nucleotides agree with TRBD1. This CDR3 contains 17 residues. Germline V gives CDR1 LGHNA, CDR2 YSLEER.

Ten or more counts support this clonotype. The chain combines TRBV2 with TRBJ2-1; D may correspond to TRBD1 or TRBD2 (6 bases each). This CDR3 comprises 16 residues. CDR1 SNHLY and CDR2 FYNNEI come from the germline V gene. V was pared by 1 base and J by 4 bases, with 14 bases between. CDR3: CASSEGGARIYNEQFF. In nucleotides, the CDR3 is TGTGCCAGCAGTGAAGGGGGGGCGCGAATATACAATGAGCAGTTCTTC.

The chain combines TRBV2 with TRBJ1-2; 10 bases are a match to TRBD1. This CDR3 is built from 17 residues. V shed 6 bases and J 6 bases; nucleotides not matched to a gene: 16. CDR1 is SNHLY and CDR2 is FYNNEI in the germline V gene. Here the CDR3 reads CASSIPGQGSSRDGYTF. The CDR3 DNA sequence: TGTGCCAGCAGCATCCCGGGACAGGGGTCCTCAAGGGATGGCTACACCTTC.

This clonotype was found many times. The chain is built from TRBV7-2 and TRBJ2-5; the match to TRBD2 covers 8 bases. The junction had 16 bases not matched to a gene; V was cut back by 5 bases and J by 5 bases. The CDR3 is 17 residues long. Germline CDR1 SGHTA, CDR2 FQGNSA. The CDR3: CASSPSFQRGSGETQYF. The CDR3 bases are TGTGCCAGCAGCCCCTCTTTCCAGCGGGGGTCAGGGGAGACCCAGTACTTC.

This chain connects TRBV4-2 to TRBJ1-2, with 10 bases aligning to TRBD1. From germline, CDR1 is LGHNA and CDR2 YNFKEQ. There are 16 residues in the CDR3. V lost 4 bases, J lost 0 bases, and 5 bases stayed unmatched. CDR3 loop: CASSPNGQGANYGYTF. The DNA of the CDR3 is TGTGCCAGCAGCCCTAATGGACAGGGGGCTAACTATGGCTACACCTTC.

This clonotype was seen ten or more times. The V call is TRBV19, the J call TRBJ2-7, with D perhaps matching TRBD1 (6 bases). V dropped 9 bases and J dropped 3 bases, with 18 bases sitting between them. Germline V gene data show CDR1 as LNHDA and CDR2 as SQIVND (reference sequence). The CDR3 length is 14 residues. The DNA for the CDR3 is TGTGCCAGCACGAACAGGGTAAGGCTCTACGAGCAGTACTTC. This gives the protein CASTNRVRLYEQYF.

Comment on this clonotype: The conserved final phenylalanine or tryptophan is absent from the CDR3, which likely points to a read error. The chain links TRBV20-1 to TRBJ2-5; D is perhaps TRBD2 (6 bases). Trimming cost V 4 bases and J 5 bases, with 14 bases left between them. Germline V gives CDR1 DFQATT, CDR2 SNEGSKA (reference sequence). This CDR3 is built from 13 residues. The CDR3 protein is CSATGTGGETQYL. Here the CDR3 DNA reads TGCAGTGCTACCGGGACTGGCGGTGAGACCCAGTACCTC.

CDR3 in amino acids: CSVALNTEAFF. CDR3 nucleotides: TGCAGTGTGGCGCTGAACACTGAAGCTTTCTTT. The chain has TRBV20-1 and TRBJ1-1; no firm D call. The V and J ends lost 7 bases and 0 bases respectively, with 6 bases between them. This CDR3 spans 11 amino acids. CDR1 is DFQATT and CDR2 is SNEGSKA in the germline V gene (reference sequence).

The CDR3 is CASMGGTIYEQYF. In nucleotides, the CDR3 is TGTGCCAGCATGGGGGGGACCATTTACGAGCAGTACTTC. The chain combines TRBV2 with TRBJ2-7, with TRBD2 matching over 7 bases. V lost 7 bases and J lost 4; bases outside the gene matches: 7. The CDR3 is made up of 13 amino acids. Germline loops: CDR1 SNHLY, CDR2 FYNNEI.

Here the CDR3 reads CASTREGNQPQHF. In DNA form, the CDR3 reads TGTGCCAGTACCCGGGAGGGCAATCAGCCCCAGCATTTT. The chain links TRBV7-2 to TRBJ1-5, with D hard to call. Trimming took 9 bases from V and 2 from J, leaving 11 bases between them. In germline, CDR1 is SGHTA, CDR2 FQGNSA. The CDR3 loop spans 13 amino acids. The full variable domain, rest sourced from reference TRBV7-2 and TRBJ1-5, is GAGVSQSPSNKVTEKGKDVELRCDPISGHTALYWYRQSLGQGLEFLIYFQGNSAPDKSGLPSDRFSAERTGGSVSTLTIQRTQQEDSAVYLCASTREGNQPQHFGDGTRLSIL.

The CDR3 region is CASRDGATNEKLFF. The DNA for the CDR3 is TGTGCCAGCAGAGACGGTGCAACTAATGAAAAACTGTTTTTT. The genes are TRBV2 and TRBJ1-4; D gene unclear. Trimming took off 6 bases at V and 0 bases at J, with 8 bases between the two ends. This CDR3 region has 14 residues. Germline lookup yields CDR1 SNHLY and CDR2 FYNNEI.

This sequence joins TRBV19 and TRBJ1-1; a possible D gene is TRBD1 (6 bases). CDR3 length equals 15 residues. Trimming took 6 bases from V and 3 from J, leaving 17 bases between them. Germline values: CDR1 LNHDA, CDR2 SQIVND (reference sequence). CDR3 sequence reads: CASSYGTFLDTEAFF. The CDR3 bases are TGTGCCAGTAGCTACGGGACATTCCTAGACACTGAAGCTTTCTTT.